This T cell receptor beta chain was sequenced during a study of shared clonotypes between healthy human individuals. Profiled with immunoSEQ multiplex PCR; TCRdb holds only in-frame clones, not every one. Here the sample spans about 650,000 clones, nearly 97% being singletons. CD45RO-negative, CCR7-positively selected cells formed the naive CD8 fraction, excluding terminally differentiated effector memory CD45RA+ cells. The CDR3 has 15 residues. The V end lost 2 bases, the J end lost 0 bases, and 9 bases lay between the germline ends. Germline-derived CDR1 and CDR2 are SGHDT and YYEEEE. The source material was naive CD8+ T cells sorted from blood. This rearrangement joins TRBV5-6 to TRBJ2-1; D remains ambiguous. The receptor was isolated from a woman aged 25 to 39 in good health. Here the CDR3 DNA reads TGTGCCAGCAGCTTAGAGCCAGACTCCTACAATGAGCAGTTCTTC. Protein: CASSLEPDSYNEQFF.